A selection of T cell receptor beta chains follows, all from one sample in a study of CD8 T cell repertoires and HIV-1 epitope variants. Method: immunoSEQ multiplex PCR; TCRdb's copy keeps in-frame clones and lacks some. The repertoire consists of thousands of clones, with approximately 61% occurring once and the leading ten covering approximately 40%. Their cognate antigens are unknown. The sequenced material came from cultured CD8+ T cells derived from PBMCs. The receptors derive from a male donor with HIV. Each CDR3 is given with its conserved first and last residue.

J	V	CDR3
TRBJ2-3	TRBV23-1	CASPPGTSGADTQYF
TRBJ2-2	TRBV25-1	CASSEVGLQNTGELFF
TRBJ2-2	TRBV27	CASSPLAQDTGELFF
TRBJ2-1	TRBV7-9	CASSSGTANNEQFF
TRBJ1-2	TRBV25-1	CASSDPAGQVNGYTF
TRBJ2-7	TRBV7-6	CASSLLDGSYEQYF
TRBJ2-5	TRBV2	CASSDPDSAWGTQYF
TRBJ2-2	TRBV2	CASGPAPGELFF
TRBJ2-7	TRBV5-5	CASSPLFGGSYEQYF
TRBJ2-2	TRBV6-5	CASSLRTGATGELFF
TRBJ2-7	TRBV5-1	CASTDITYEQYF
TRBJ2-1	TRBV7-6	CASSLDGASEQFF
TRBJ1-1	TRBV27	CASSLSGVATEAFF
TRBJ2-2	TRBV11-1	CASSLVGDTGELFF
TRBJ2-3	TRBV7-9	CASSLAGGRTDTQYF
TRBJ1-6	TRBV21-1	CASSKGGPYNSPLHF
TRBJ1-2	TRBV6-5	CASSYQGQGGGGYTF
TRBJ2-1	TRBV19	CASSMGLNNEQFF
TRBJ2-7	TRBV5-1	CASSETGTGYEQYF
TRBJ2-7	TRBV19	CASSIAPGHSSYEQYF
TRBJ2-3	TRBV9	CASSPQRSTDTQYF
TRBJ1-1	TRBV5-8	CASSLGFDRGRTEAFF
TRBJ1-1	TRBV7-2	CASSPRGMGASRTEAFF
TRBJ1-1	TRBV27	CASYTRTGGTEAFF
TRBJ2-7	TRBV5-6	CASSLQGDYEQYF